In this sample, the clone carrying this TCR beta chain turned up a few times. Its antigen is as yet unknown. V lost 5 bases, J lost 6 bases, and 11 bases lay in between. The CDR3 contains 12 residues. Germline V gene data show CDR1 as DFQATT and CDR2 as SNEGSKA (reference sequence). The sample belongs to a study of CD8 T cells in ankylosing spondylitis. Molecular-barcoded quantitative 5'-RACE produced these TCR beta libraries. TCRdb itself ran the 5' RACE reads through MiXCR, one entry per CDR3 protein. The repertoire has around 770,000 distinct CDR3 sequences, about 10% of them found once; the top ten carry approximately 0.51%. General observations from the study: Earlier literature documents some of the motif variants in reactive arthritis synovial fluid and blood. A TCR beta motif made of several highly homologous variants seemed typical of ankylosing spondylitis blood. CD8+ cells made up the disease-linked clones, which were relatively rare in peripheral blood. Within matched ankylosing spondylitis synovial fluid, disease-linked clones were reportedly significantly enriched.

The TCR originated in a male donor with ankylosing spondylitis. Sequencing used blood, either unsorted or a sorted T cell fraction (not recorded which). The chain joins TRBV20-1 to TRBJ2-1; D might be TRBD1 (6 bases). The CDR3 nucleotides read TGCAGTGCTGTACAGGGTACCAATGAGCAGTTCTTC. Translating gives CSAVQGTNEQFF.